This TCR beta chain emerged from a study of T cells in Graves' hyperthyroidism and ophthalmopathy. This clonotype was found many times. Amplified TCR beta CDR3 regions came from RNA transcripts. The HTBI primer set was used in a first-round RT-PCR of the TCR CDR3. TCRdb ran MiXCR on the multiplex PCR reads and lists one entry per CDR3 protein. The sample holds 300,000 to 500,000 distinct CDR3 sequences, roughly an eighth seen once. The CDR3 runs 11 residues. The V and J ends lost 7 bases and 6 bases respectively, with 12 bases between them. CDR1 is SQVTM, CDR2 ANQGSEA, per germline. Sequenced sample: blood. The TCR originated in a man between 50 and 59 years old with Graves' ophthalmopathy. The chain joins TRBV29-1 to TRBJ1-2, with D unclear. The CDR3: CSAPGADGYTF. The CDR3 DNA is TGCAGCGCACCGGGAGCGGATGGCTACACCTTC.